These 26 T cell receptor beta chains share one sample of origin, sequenced in a study of tumor-infiltrating lymphocytes in primary liver carcinoma. Using a constant-region primer together with ProtoScript II reverse transcriptase, TCR beta cDNA was made from roughly 540 ng of total RNA. It was through three nested multiplex PCR rounds of slightly modified ARM-PCR that TCR beta libraries arose. The first two PCR rounds, around 11 cycles each, used TRBV1-TRBV30 forward primers and a C-beta reverse primer. Using its own MiXCR run on the multiplex PCR reads, TCRdb lists one record per CDR3 protein. The sample shows about 21,000 distinct CDR3 sequences, over 75% of them seen only once. From 20-30 mg of unsorted bulk tissue, DNA and RNA were co-extracted together. The sequencing sample was made of liver tumor tissue from sampling region 1. Subset: tumor region T1, superior pole. Receptor source: a woman younger than 45 with primary liver carcinoma and hepatitis B virus infection.

V is TRBV12-3 or TRBV12-4 and J is TRBJ2-4, with 9 bases lining up with TRBD2. Trimming cost V 10 bases and J 6 bases; bases outside gene matches: 10. The CDR3 has 14 amino acids. The CDR3 protein is CAISLGREGNIQYF. In nucleotides, the CDR3 is TGTGCCATCAGCTTAGGGCGGGAGGGAAACATTCAGTACTTC.

As for this clonotype: The junction departs from germline at one end; a sequencing error may be responsible. The chain links TRBV28 to TRBJ2-2; TRBD2 matches at 8 bases. This CDR3 has 13 residues. Germline V gene sequence: CDR1 MDHEN, CDR2 SYDVKM. The CDR3 DNA reads as TGTACCAGCAGTTTGAGCGGGAGCGACGAGCTGTTTTTT. This encodes CTSSLSGSDELFF.

In its sample, this clonotype was seen a few times. Being one base from a much bigger clone, this may be a read error. The V and J genes are TRBV29-1 and TRBJ2-1; TRBD2 aligns across 10 bases. Germline V gene lookup returns CDR1 SQVTM and CDR2 ANQGSEA. There are 14 residues in the CDR3. The CDR3 DNA reads as TGCAGGGTCCTCAAAGCGGGAGGGCCAAATGAGCAGTTCTTC. Translated: CRVLKAGGPNEQFF.

Points on this clonotype: Just one base apart from a much larger clone, this may be a read error. V is TRBV6-5 and J is TRBJ2-1; D possibly corresponds to TRBD1 (6 bases). The CDR3 contains 15 residues. V was shortened by 2 bases and J by 4 bases, with 12 bases between the two germline ends. Looked up from germline, CDR1 is MNHEY and CDR2 is SVGAGI. CDR3 DNA sequence: TGTGCCAGCAGTTACGGGGACAAGGGTTACAATGAGCAGTTCTTC. This gives the protein CASSYGDKGYNEQFF.

As regards this clonotype: Its ends do not fully match the called genes, so a read error is possible. The chain carries TRBV14 and TRBJ2-7; 7 bases fit TRBD2. The CDR3 totals 15 residues. In germline, CDR1 is SGHDN, CDR2 FVKESK. This CDR3 reads CASSRAAGTNYEHYF. For the CDR3, the DNA is TGTGCCAGCAGCCGGGCGGCGGGGACTAACTACGAGCACTACTTC.

This sequence joins TRBV11-2 and TRBJ2-7; possible D gene TRBD2, 5 bases. This CDR3 comprises 14 residues. Per the germline V gene, CDR1 is SGHAT and CDR2 is FQNNGV. Trimming stripped 3 bases from V and 7 bases from J, with 16 bases between. In nucleotides, the CDR3 is TGTGCCAGCAGCTTCCAACCTAGCTGGGGAGAGCAGTACTTC. Translated: CASSFQPSWGEQYF.

With respect to this clonotype: A junction end diverges from the germline sequence, so it may reflect a read error. This sequence joins TRBV5-4 and TRBJ2-3; 10 bases fit TRBD2. Germline CDR1 SGHNT, CDR2 YYREEE (reference sequence). CDR3 size: 18 residues. In nucleotides, the CDR3 is TGTGCCAGCAGCAACCCGGCGGCTAGCGGGAGTCGGACGGATATGCAGTATTTT. Translating it yields CASSNPAASGSRTDMQYF.

The chain combines TRBV21-1 with TRBJ2-2; no check of the table's D call, TRBD1, against the DNA was made. TRBV21-1 is a recognized pseudogene. The CDR3 is 16 residues long. The CDR3 nucleotides are TGTGCCAGCAGCAAGAAGGACAGGGCCCACACTGGGGAGCTGTTTTTT. Translated, it gives CASSKKDRAHTGELFF.

Comment on this clonotype: At one end the junction does not follow the germline gene, possibly because of a read error. In DNA form, the CDR3 reads TGTGCCGGCAGCTACGGACAGGCTGATCAGCCCCAGCATTTT. Residues: CAGSYGQADQPQHF. The chain has TRBV7-2 and TRBJ1-5, with 7 positions matching TRBD1. CDR1 is SGHTA and CDR2 is FQGNSA in the germline V gene. This CDR3 region has 14 residues.

A word on this clonotype: One end of the junction does not line up with germline, which may come from a read error. The rearrangement links TRBV5-8 to TRBJ1-4; D perhaps matches TRBD1 (5 bases). The CDR3 runs 16 residues. Germline V gene lookup returns CDR1 SGHTS and CDR2 YDEGEE. CDR3 amino acids: CASSTVGLGDGEKLLF. DNA for the CDR3: TGTGCCAGCAGCACGGTGGGGTTGGGGGACGGTGAAAAACTGTTATTT.

This clonotype was picked up a small number of times. At one end, the junction sequence differs from germline, possibly due to a read error. The V gene is TRBV6-5, the J gene TRBJ2-2; possibly TRBD1 for D (5 bases). Germline V gene data show CDR1 as MNHEY and CDR2 as SVGAGI. This CDR3 comprises 15 residues. The CDR3 region is CAGSPRTRLTGELFF. The CDR3, as DNA: TGTGCCGGCAGTCCGCGGACAAGGCTCACCGGGGAGCTGTTTTTT.

This clonotype was observed many times. J is TRBJ2-4 and V is TRBV6-2 or TRBV6-3, with 7 bases aligning to TRBD2. This CDR3 has 17 amino acids. Losses at the gene ends were 7 bases for V and 10 bases for J; bases not matched to a gene: 22. Germline lookup yields CDR1 MNHEY and CDR2 SVGEGT. CDR3 DNA sequence: TGTGCCAGCAACTCCGGGACTGCTAATAGGGGAGGGAATATTCAGTACTTC. Its translation: CASNSGTANRGGNIQYF.

In the case of this clonotype: At one end the junction does not follow the germline gene, possibly because of a read error. The J gene is TRBJ2-5, the V gene TRBV4-3, with TRBD1 matching over 8 bases. Germline V gene lookup returns CDR1 LGHNA and CDR2 YSLEER. The CDR3 runs 16 residues. The CDR3 loop reads CASNQEGTGYQETQYF. CDR3 bases: TGCGCCAGCAACCAAGAGGGGACAGGCTACCAAGAGACCCAGTACTTC.

Comments on this clonotype: An end of the junction differs from the germline gene, which may be a read error. CDR3 in amino acids: CANSVDRGCTEVFF. CDR3 sequence (DNA): TGTGCCAACAGTGTTGACAGGGGGTGCACTGAAGTTTTCTTT. This chain uses TRBV6-1 with TRBJ1-1, with 9 positions matching TRBD1. The germline gives CDR1 MNHNS, CDR2 SASEGT. CDR3 length equals 14 residues.

Turning to this clonotype: A read error may explain this, as a much larger clone is one base away. This rearrangement joins TRBV2 to TRBJ2-1; weak D call: TRBD2 (7 bases). The CDR3 is 12 amino acids. CDR1 SNHLY and CDR2 FYNNEI come from the germline V gene. The V and J ends lost 11 bases and 6 bases respectively, with 14 bases between them. The CDR3 DNA reads TGTGCCGACAGGCGGGAGCGCAATGAGCAGTTCTTC. This translates into CADRRERNEQFF.

On this clonotype: One junction end does not reproduce the germline sequence, and a read error may be involved. The rearrangement uses TRBV29-1 and TRBJ2-6; 8 bases are shared with TRBD1. The CDR3 runs 18 residues. The germline V gene encodes CDR1 SQVTM and CDR2 ANQGSEA. CDR3 sequence (DNA): TGCAGCGTTGTTCCGAGGACAGGGATTCATCCTGGGGCGAACGTCCTGACTTTC. Protein: CSVVPRTGIHPGANVLTF. The full variable domain, completed using reference TRBV29-1 and TRBJ2-6, is SAVISQKPSRDICQRGTSLTIQCQVDSQVTMMFWYRQQPGQSLTLIATANQGSEATYESGFVIDKFPISRPNLTFSTLTVSNMSPEDSSIYLCSVVPRTGIHPGANVLTFGAGSRLTVL.

Remarks on this clonotype: The final CDR3 position lacks the conserved phenylalanine or tryptophan, pointing to a likely read error. The rearrangement joins TRBV6-5 to TRBJ1-3; D is ambiguous. The V gene lost 6 bases and the J gene lost 6 bases, with 12 bases spanning the gap. Germline CDR1 and CDR2: MNHEY and SVGAGI. The CDR3 contains 13 residues. This CDR3 reads CASRLTAANTIYL. DNA of the CDR3: TGTGCCAGCAGACTAACGGCGGCAAACACCATATATCTT.

In its sample, this clonotype was seen many times. V is TRBV28 and J is TRBJ2-1, with 8 bases matching TRBD2. Per germline, CDR1 MDHEN and CDR2 SYDVKM. The CDR3 is 15 amino acids. The J segment lost 6 bases and the V segment lost 3 bases, leaving 7 bases of the junction unmatched. Here the CDR3 reads CASSFVVAGRNEQFF. The CDR3 DNA reads TGTGCCAGCAGTTTCGTGGTAGCGGGACGCAATGAGCAGTTCTTC.

This clonotype was observed a single time. This is likely a read error, given that the CDR3 carries no conserved phenylalanine or tryptophan at its end. V gene TRBV28 combines with J gene TRBJ2-1, with D perhaps TRBD2 (5 bases). Germline CDR1 and CDR2: MDHEN and SYDVKM. This CDR3 is built from 16 residues. CDR3 sequence reads: CASSLNSGNDPTGQFL. The DNA of the CDR3 is TGTGCCAGTAGTTTAAATTCGGGAAATGACCCCACGGGGCAGTTCCTC.

The rearrangement uses TRBV10-3 and TRBJ2-3; D may be TRBD1 or TRBD2 (6 bases each). Germline CDR1 reads ENHRY; CDR2 reads SYGVKD. V lost 9 bases and J 6 bases, leaving 22 bases between the germline ends. This CDR3 comprises 15 residues. CDR3 bases: TGTGCCATTTGTGAACCCGGGACGGGGGCCGATACGCAGTATTTT. This encodes CAICEPGTGADTQYF.

The rearrangement joins TRBV6-5 to TRBJ1-6; D is undetermined. V shed 7 bases and J shed 10 bases, with 17 bases lying between them. The CDR3 extends over 14 amino acids. The germline V gene encodes CDR1 MNHEY and CDR2 SVGAGI. The CDR3 protein is CASTKRSSESPLHF. Here the CDR3 DNA reads TGTGCCAGCACAAAGAGGTCGAGCGAGTCACCCCTCCACTTT.

The chain has TRBV5-4 and TRBJ2-7; possibly TRBD1 for D (6 bases). V lost 3 bases, J lost 6 bases, and 25 bases lay in between. CDR3 length: 17 amino acids. Germline V CDR1 and CDR2: SGHNT, YYREEE (reference sequence). CDR3 bases: TGTGCCAGCAGCTATGAGGGGGACCCCATTTGTGCGGGCGAGCAGTACTTC. It translates to CASSYEGDPICAGEQYF. Filled out from reference TRBV5-4 and TRBJ2-7, the complete variable domain reads ETGVTQSPTHLIKTRGQQVTLRCSSQSGHNTVSWYQQALGQGPQFIFQYYREEENGRGNFPPRFSGLQFPNYSSELNVNALELDDSALYLCASSYEGDPICAGEQYFGPGTRLTVT.

A note on this clonotype: A junction end diverges from the germline sequence, so it may reflect a read error. V is TRBV28 and J is TRBJ2-2; D is possibly TRBD2 (6 bases). CDR3 size: 13 residues. Germline V lookup: CDR1 MDHEN, CDR2 SYDVKM. The CDR3 spells CTSSLNGSGELFF. CDR3 in DNA: TGTACCAGTAGTTTGAACGGGAGCGGGGAGCTGTTTTTT.

With regard to this clonotype: The conserved phenylalanine or tryptophan is not found at the CDR3 terminus, so this likely reflects a read error. CDR3 loop: CVSSFKWSYNSPLHS. As DNA, the CDR3 is TGTGTCAGCAGCTTTAAGTGGAGCTATAATTCACCTCTCCACTCT. The chain uses TRBV11-3 and TRBJ1-6; D ambiguous. From germline, CDR1 is SGHNT and CDR2 YENEEA. This CDR3 has 15 residues.

On this clonotype itself: The junction and the germline gene differ at one end; a read error may be behind it. V usage is TRBV11-3 and J usage is TRBJ2-2; D may be TRBD2 (8 bases). This CDR3 contains 15 residues. The germline V gene encodes CDR1 SGHNT and CDR2 YENEEA. CDR3 coding DNA: TGCGCCAGCAACCATCGGGAGGGGGCCCCCTGGGAGCTGTTTTTT. Its translation: CASNHREGAPWELFF. The full variable domain, in which reference TRBV11-3 and TRBJ2-2 provide the parts outside the CDR3, is EAGVVQSPRYKIIEKKQPVAFWCNPISGHNTLYWYLQNLGQGPELLIRYENEEAVDDSQLPKDRFSAERLKGVDSTLKIQPAELGDSAVYLCASNHREGAPWELFFGEGSRLTVL.

As for this clonotype: Germline is not matched at one junction end, which may reflect a read error. This CDR3 reads CASSVAGGLAKKIQYF. CDR3 DNA: TGTGCCAGCAGCGTAGCAGGAGGTCTGGCCAAAAAGATTCAGTACTTC. The chain links TRBV9 to TRBJ2-4, with a weak D call TRBD2 (5 bases). The CDR3 totals 16 residues. Germline lookup yields CDR1 SGDLS and CDR2 YYNGEE. The full variable domain, with the rest looked up from reference TRBV9 and TRBJ2-4, is DSGVTQTPKHLITATGQRVTLRCSPRSGDLSVYWYQQSLDQGLQFLIQYYNGEERAKGNILERFSAQQFPDLHSELNLSSLELGDSALYFCASSVAGGLAKKIQYFGAGTRLSVL.